The entry below gives a single TCR beta chain sequence along with its context. Its antigen is unknown. CDR1 and CDR2 from the germline V gene are MGHRA and YSYEKL. V lost 3 bases to trimming and J lost 3 bases; unmatched junction nucleotides: 3. CDR3 length equals 14 residues. This sample is part of a study of cytomegalovirus exposure and HLA in healthy donors. Use of 60 Vbeta and 13 Jbeta primers characterized the PCR. Sequenced by immunoSEQ multiplex PCR; TCRdb stores in-frame clones only, minus some. Of 100,000 to 150,000 clones in the sample, less than 85% were seen once. Study-level results: TCR beta V segments were, for the most part, productive about 87% or about 30% of the time in an earlier analysis. Later analysis suggested most CMV-associated TCR beta chains were HLA-restricted. It was in a later analysis that TCR association rates were seen to vary by HLA locus, highest for DRB1 and lowest for HLA-C.

The source of this sequence is a man aged 30 to 45 in good health and CMV-seronegative. The source material was PBMCs. V gene TRBV4-1 combines with J gene TRBJ2-7, with 9 bases matching TRBD2. CDR3 sequence (DNA): TGCGCCAGCAGCCAGGGAGCGGGAGGCTACGAGCAGTACTTC. It encodes CASSQGAGGYEQYF.